The clone carrying this TCR beta chain appeared a single time. Antigen: not known. The data were obtained in a study of T cell repertoires in cytomegalovirus infection. There are 14 residues in the CDR3. The V end lost 6 bases, the J end lost 6 bases, and 14 bases lay between the germline ends. TCRdb analysed the reads with MiXCR anew, one entry per CDR3 protein. Here the sample spans around 710,000 distinct CDR3 sequences, approximately 32% being singletons. Whole-study findings and limits: People with CMV and the relevant HLA were identified by cumulative public TCR beta family frequency.

The sequence was obtained from a human donor in good health (CMV status not recorded). Some clones in this sample may be carry-over from other donors' samples. The chain couples TRBV12-3 or TRBV12-4 to TRBJ1-4, with D maybe TRBD1 (6 bases). The sequencing here drew on cultured CD8+ T cells from PBMCs, taken from culture after CMV antigen stimulation. CDR3: CASSIGQWDEKLFF. CDR3 coding DNA: TGTGCCAGCAGCATCGGACAGTGGGATGAAAAACTGTTTTTT.